The clone carrying this T cell receptor (beta chain) was counted a few times. This record comes from a study of human T cells and chemical hapten exposure. Overall study context: There were weekly diphenylcyclopropenone doses to the scalp for patients throughout the approximately 25-week study. Patients, chiefly female, had alopecia areata, totalis or universalis.

Stated time point: patch test 3, about 24 weeks after DPC sensitization. Treatment reported: therapeutic diphenylcyclopropenone sensitization with weekly scalp DPC. Original processing methods: From approximately 25,000 to 650,000 TCRs were found per sample, with a median of 95,638. TCRdb analysed the RACE reads with MiXCR anew, one entry per CDR3 protein. These V and J calls rely on TCRdb rather than the paper's analysis. The sample carries 150,000 to 200,000 distinct CDR3 sequences, 25% to 35% recorded once. The CDR3 is 15 residues long. The trim removed 5 bases at V and 5 bases at J, leaving 6 bases unmatched. CDR1 and CDR2 (germline): SGHRS, YFSETQ.

This chain links TRBV5-1 with TRBJ1-6, with 8 bases that match TRBD1. The receptor comes from a woman under 30 with alopecia areata. Some clones in this sample may be carry-over from other donors' samples. This sample comprised whole blood, obtained in connection with sensitization to the hapten diphenylcyclopropenone (DPC). The CDR3 coding sequence is TGCGCCAGCAGAAGACAGGGGACGAATAATTCACCCCTCCACTTT. Amino acid sequence: CASRRQGTNNSPLHF. The full variable domain, in which reference TRBV5-1 and TRBJ1-6 provide the parts outside the CDR3, is KAGVTQTPRYLIKTRGQQVTLSCSPISGHRSVSWYQQTPGQGLQFLFEYFSETQRNKGNFPGRFSGRQFSNSRSEMNVSTLELGDSALYLCASRRQGTNNSPLHFGNGTRLTVT.